This is a list of T cell receptor beta chains from one sample in a study of cytomegalovirus exposure and HLA in healthy donors. The table came from immunoSEQ multiplex PCR; TCRdb's copy has only in-frame clones and leaves some out. The sample lists 150,000 to 200,000 clones; around 77% were seen once. Sequenced: PBMCs. All receptors come from a man aged 30 to 45 in good health and CMV-seronegative. The CDR3 runs from the conserved cysteine through the conserved F or W. The order of the fields is V gene, J gene, D gene, clone size, CDR3 protein, CDR3 DNA. A D gene is named only where the DNA matches it firmly. Clone size, where shown, is once, few, many, or a class for clones that have expanded.

v_call: TRBV29-1; j_call: TRBJ2-7; d_call: NA; clone_size: few; cdr3_aa: CSVPRGAYEQYF; cdr3_nt: TGCAGCGTTCCCAGGGGGGCCTACGAGCAGTACTTC
v_call: TRBV9; j_call: TRBJ2-1; d_call: TRBD2; clone_size: NA; cdr3_aa: CASSEPGTSGNNEQFF; cdr3_nt: TGTGCCAGCAGCGAACCCGGGACTAGCGGGAACAATGAGCAGTTCTTC
v_call: TRBV29-1; j_call: TRBJ2-5; d_call: TRBD1; clone_size: NA; cdr3_aa: CSVTQGAETQYF; cdr3_nt: TGCAGCGTTACACAGGGGGCGGAGACCCAGTACTTC
v_call: TRBV6-4; j_call: TRBJ2-7; d_call: TRBD1; clone_size: NA; cdr3_aa: CASSAKDRDYEQYF; cdr3_nt: TGTGCCAGCAGTGCAAAGGACAGGGACTACGAGCAGTACTTC
v_call: TRBV5-4; j_call: TRBJ2-1; d_call: TRBD2; clone_size: NA; cdr3_aa: CASGLAGGGSYNEQFF; cdr3_nt: TGTGCCAGCGGACTAGCGGGAGGTGGCTCCTACAATGAGCAGTTCTTC
v_call: TRBV19; j_call: TRBJ2-2; d_call: NA; clone_size: NA; cdr3_aa: CASKASANTGELFF; cdr3_nt: TGTGCCAGTAAGGCTAGCGCGAACACCGGGGAGCTGTTTTTT
v_call: TRBV6-1; j_call: TRBJ2-7; d_call: NA; clone_size: NA; cdr3_aa: CASRELGLGSGEQHF; cdr3_nt: TGTGCCAGCAGAGAGTTGGGCCTTGGCAGTGGCGAGCAGCACTTC
v_call: TRBV5-1; j_call: TRBJ2-7; d_call: TRBD1; clone_size: NA; cdr3_aa: CASSRGQGYEQYF; cdr3_nt: TGCGCCAGCAGCAGGGGACAGGGCTACGAGCAGTACTTC
v_call: TRBV28; j_call: TRBJ1-1; d_call: NA; clone_size: NA; cdr3_aa: CASSFRRGRAFF; cdr3_nt: TGTGCCAGCAGTTTTAGGCGAGGAAGGGCTTTCTTT
v_call: TRBV4-1; j_call: TRBJ2-1; d_call: TRBD2; clone_size: NA; cdr3_aa: CASSQDARLATFF; cdr3_nt: TGCGCCAGCAGCCAAGATGCGAGACTAGCTACGTTCTTC
v_call: TRBV7-9; j_call: TRBJ2-1; d_call: TRBD2; clone_size: NA; cdr3_aa: CASSLDGFSGVYNEQFF; cdr3_nt: TGTGCCAGCAGCTTAGATGGTTTTAGCGGGGTATACAATGAGCAGTTCTTC
v_call: TRBV5-4; j_call: TRBJ2-3; d_call: NA; clone_size: NA; cdr3_aa: CASSARDLARDTQYF; cdr3_nt: TGTGCCAGCAGCGCACGGGACTTAGCCCGAGATACGCAGTATTTT
v_call: TRBV7-2; j_call: TRBJ1-4; d_call: NA; clone_size: NA; cdr3_aa: CASSLGDFLANEKLFF; cdr3_nt: TGTGCCAGCAGCTTAGGAGACTTTCTCGCGAACGAAAAACTGTTTTTT
v_call: TRBV6-1; j_call: TRBJ1-5; d_call: NA; clone_size: NA; cdr3_aa: CASAGYQNQSQHF; cdr3_nt: TGTGCCAGCGCAGGGTATCAGAATCAGTCCCAGCATTTT
v_call: TRBV9; j_call: TRBJ2-1; d_call: TRBD1; clone_size: NA; cdr3_aa: CASSVAEQGKQFF; cdr3_nt: TGTGCCAGCAGCGTAGCTGAACAGGGGAAGCAGTTCTTC
v_call: TRBV28; j_call: TRBJ1-4; d_call: TRBD1; clone_size: NA; cdr3_aa: CASSSTAAGQGFF; cdr3_nt: TGTGCCAGCAGTTCTACCGCGGCCGGACAGGGCTTTTTT
v_call: TRBV28; j_call: TRBJ2-7; d_call: NA; clone_size: NA; cdr3_aa: CASSAAGEQGSYEQYF; cdr3_nt: TGTGCCAGCAGTGCAGCAGGGGAACAAGGTTCCTACGAGCAGTACTTC
v_call: TRBV28; j_call: TRBJ2-5; d_call: TRBD2; clone_size: NA; cdr3_aa: CASSTGTSGRFETQYF; cdr3_nt: TGTGCCAGCAGCACTGGGACTAGCGGGAGGTTTGAGACCCAGTACTTC
v_call: TRBV7-3; j_call: TRBJ2-6; d_call: NA; clone_size: few; cdr3_aa: CASSNAGNSGANVLTF; cdr3_nt: TGTGCCAGCAGCAACGCAGGGAACTCTGGGGCCAACGTCCTGACTTTC
v_call: TRBV5-4; j_call: TRBJ1-2; d_call: TRBD1; clone_size: once; cdr3_aa: CASSPQTGDDGYTF; cdr3_nt: TGTGCCAGCAGCCCTCAGACAGGGGATGACGGCTACACCTTC
v_call: TRBV5-4; j_call: TRBJ1-3; d_call: TRBD1; clone_size: NA; cdr3_aa: CASSRQGADTIYF; cdr3_nt: TGTGCCAGCAGCCGACAGGGGGCTGACACCATATATTTT
v_call: TRBV5-1; j_call: TRBJ2-1; d_call: TRBD2; clone_size: few; cdr3_aa: CASSAEAGASYNEQFF; cdr3_nt: TGCGCCAGCAGCGCCGAGGCGGGAGCGTCCTACAATGAGCAGTTCTTC
v_call: TRBV5-1; j_call: TRBJ1-5; d_call: TRBD1; clone_size: NA; cdr3_aa: CASSVTTGDQPQHF; cdr3_nt: TGCGCCAGCAGCGTAACGACAGGGGATCAGCCCCAGCATTTT
v_call: TRBV28; j_call: TRBJ2-3; d_call: NA; clone_size: NA; cdr3_aa: CASSGQRDTQYF; cdr3_nt: TGTGCCAGCTCTGGACAACGAGATACGCAGTATTTT
v_call: TRBV9; j_call: TRBJ1-5; d_call: TRBD1; clone_size: NA; cdr3_aa: CASSVTGDSNQPQHF; cdr3_nt: TGTGCCAGCAGCGTTACAGGGGATAGCAATCAGCCCCAGCATTTT
v_call: TRBV6-1; j_call: TRBJ2-7; d_call: TRBD1; clone_size: NA; cdr3_aa: CASSAPPGQGAGEQYF; cdr3_nt: TGTGCCAGCAGTGCGCCTCCGGGACAGGGGGCAGGCGAGCAGTACTTC
v_call: TRBV5-1; j_call: TRBJ2-2; d_call: TRBD1; clone_size: NA; cdr3_aa: CASSSGTGGANTGELFF; cdr3_nt: TGCGCCAGCAGCTCTGGGACAGGGGGGGCGAACACCGGGGAGCTGTTTTTT
v_call: TRBV28; j_call: TRBJ1-5; d_call: TRBD1; clone_size: NA; cdr3_aa: CASSLSTGGLVGNQPQHF; cdr3_nt: TGTGCCAGCAGTTTGTCGACAGGGGGCTTGGTGGGCAATCAGCCCCAGCATTTT
v_call: TRBV2; j_call: TRBJ1-4; d_call: NA; clone_size: NA; cdr3_aa: CASLQGGKLFF; cdr3_nt: TGTGCCAGCCTTCAGGGTGGAAAACTGTTTTTT